This T cell receptor (beta chain) was documented in a study of OX40 agonist ivuxolimab in advanced cancers. Notes on the research overall: Ivuxolimab was a fully human IgG2 agonistic monoclonal antibody targeting the costimulatory receptor OX40 (CD134). Among the roughly 50 dose-escalation patients, 19 had hepatocellular carcinoma, 15 or so melanoma, 9 renal cell carcinoma and 9 head and neck cancer. Peripheral TCRbeta sequencing aimed to test whether ivuxolimab altered TCR sequence diversity and caused clonal T-cell expansion. Three dose-escalation patients achieved partial responses, one with hepatocellular carcinoma and two with cutaneous melanoma. Intravenous ivuxolimab was administered to patients every 2 weeks at six dose levels: 0.01, 0.1, 0.3, 1.5, 3 and 10 mg/kg. Prior anti-PD-1, anti-PD-L1 or anti-CTLA-4 therapy was permitted, and checkpoint inhibitors had been received by roughly 42% of dose-escalation patients. The monotherapy dose-escalation portion (N of about 47 patients) of the phase I ivuxolimab trial is reported in the paper. The dose-escalation cohort was about 83% male with a mean age of about 65 years, ranging from roughly 23 to 85. On the study overall, not on this receptor specifically: The antigen specificity of the peripheral T cells that underwent clonal expansion was not determined. In the 0.1-3.0 mg/kg groups, partial responders had among the lowest normalized peripheral clonal expansion, particularly in CD8+ T cells. After ivuxolimab, expanded clones were on average more numerous among CD8+ T cells than among CD4+ T cells. At doses of 0.1 to 3.0 mg/kg, clonal expansion of both CD4+ and CD8+ T cells in blood was seen between baseline and week 6. Low levels of normalized T-cell clonal expansion were also seen in some nonresponding patients.

As encoded in the germline V gene, CDR1 is MRHNA while CDR2 is SNTAGT. Clipping removes 6 bases from V and 6 bases from J, with 8 as the unmatched junction base count. The CDR3 starts with the cysteine, ends with the phenylalanine, and has 15 residues. The read is trimmed to its CDR3 DNA, 45 bases read in frame from base 1. For sequencing of the TCRbeta CDR3 region, genomic DNA was extracted from the sorted cells. The immunoSEQ Assay was used for sequencing of TCRbeta CDR3 regions. Here the immuneACCESS table is served through TCRdb, limited to in-frame sequences with V and J called. Missing clones are a known gap in these copies; in checked studies unresolved V genes cover under half, and the rest lacks a known reason. Present in this sample are some 21,000 clones, approximately 90% of which were seen just once. About 11% of the sample is held by the ten biggest clonotypes. The trial excluded patients who had a history of autoimmune disease or were on systemic immunosuppression. Peripheral blood for TCR sequencing was drawn from every dose cohort at baseline, at cycle 4 day 1 and at cycle 7 day 1. Samples came from an open-label, multicenter, first-in-human phase I dose-escalation trial of ivuxolimab. Adults with locally advanced or metastatic melanoma, renal cell, hepatocellular, or head and neck squamous cell carcinoma were enrolled in the trial. Before TCR sequencing, CD4+ and CD8+ T cells were separately sorted from peripheral blood.

As to this clone: What antigen it recognizes has not been identified. Per-base quality was not reported, and no clone a single base away is much larger than it.

The sequenced sample was CD4+ or CD8+ T cells sorted from blood, obtained in a trial of the OX40 agonist ivuxolimab. The receptor was derived from an adult with an advanced solid tumor such as melanoma, head and neck, liver or kidney cancer. The rearranged segments are TRBV6-4 and TRBJ2-1, with TRBD1 matching 10 junction bases. The CDR3 protein is CASSLNGQGGNEQFF. The bases read TGTGCCAGCAGCCTAAACGGACAGGGGGGCAATGAGCAGTTCTTC.